This T cell receptor (beta chain) is drawn from a study of OX40 agonist ivuxolimab in advanced cancers. Overall study context: Checkpoint inhibitors had been given previously to 35% to 50% of patients.

Between the trimmed V and J ends, which lost 5 bases and 3 bases, there was a span of 13 bases. CDR1 MGHRA and CDR2 YSYEKL come from the germline V gene. This CDR3 comprises 14 residues. As regards this clone: Its antigen is undetermined.

Study-wide points: CD4+ T cells averaged fewer expanded clones than CD8+ T cells.

Profiling relied on immunoSEQ multiplex PCR, and the TCRdb table lists in-frame clones only, not all of them. This table has tens of thousands of clones, roughly 84% appearing once. This rearrangement joins TRBV4-1 to TRBJ2-5; D not certain. Sequencing used CD4+ or CD8+ T cells sorted from blood, obtained in a trial of the OX40 agonist ivuxolimab. This receptor was taken from an adult with an advanced solid tumor such as melanoma, head and neck, liver or kidney cancer. The DNA for the CDR3 is TGCGCCAGCAGCTCTTGGGCTCAAGAAGAGACCCAGTACTTC. This encodes CASSSWAQEETQYF.